The 14 T cell receptor beta chains below come from one sample, sequenced in a study of cytomegalovirus exposure and HLA in healthy donors (dated by TCRdb to the late 2010s). Libraries came from the immunoSEQ multiplex PCR assay. For the multiplex PCR, a mixture combining 60 forward primers for TCR Vbeta segments and 13 reverse primers for TCR Jbeta segments was used. The clones in this table, taken by TCRdb from immuneACCESS, are in-frame only. Not every clone is retained; where verified, under half of the shortfall comes from an unresolved V gene, and the cause of the rest is unknown. Counted in this sample were approximately 140,000 clones; over 80% of them appeared once. The ten largest clonotypes hold roughly 1.2% of the sample. Material: PBMCs. The receptors were gathered from a boy between 10 and 17 years old in good health and CMV-seronegative.

The rearrangement joins TRBV27 to TRBJ1-1; 7 bases are shared with TRBD1. CDR1 and CDR2 from the germline V gene are MNHEY and SMNVEV (reference sequence). This CDR3 has 15 residues. Trimming cost V 3 bases and J 3 bases; bases outside gene matches: 7. CDR3 in amino acids: CASSLSSGGHTEAFF. As DNA, the CDR3 is TGTGCCAGCAGTTTGAGTTCAGGGGGGCACACTGAAGCTTTCTTT.

V is TRBV27 and J is TRBJ2-1; TRBD2 matches 9 bases. V lost 8 bases and J lost 8; bases outside the gene matches: 16. The CDR3 extends over 16 amino acids. Germline V CDR1 and CDR2: MNHEY, SMNVEV (reference sequence). DNA of the CDR3: TGTGCCAGCGGAAGACTAGCGGTGTGGGAAGGGGATGAGCAGTTCTTC. Translated: CASGRLAVWEGDEQFF.

The V gene is TRBV9, the J gene TRBJ2-2; possible D gene TRBD2, 6 bases. V lost 4 bases and J lost 3, with 16 bases in between. This CDR3 region has 16 residues. Germline CDR1 SGDLS, CDR2 YYNGEE. CDR3 amino acids: CASSPRGYGDTGELFF. The CDR3 region has the DNA TGTGCCAGCAGCCCCCGGGGGTACGGGGACACCGGGGAGCTGTTTTTT.

The V and J genes are TRBV25-1 and TRBJ2-3; possibly TRBD2 for D (6 bases). The V gene's germline CDR1 is MGHDK and CDR2 SYGVNS. The CDR3 runs 14 residues. With 5 bases removed from V and 2 bases from J, the gap between germline ends came to 11 bases. DNA for the CDR3: TGTGCCAGCAGTAGTCCGGGGGTCACAGATACGCAGTATTTT. This encodes CASSSPGVTDTQYF.

The chain joins TRBV29-1 to TRBJ1-2; 8 bases line up with TRBD1. The CDR3 is made up of 12 amino acids. Trimming took 5 bases from V and 2 from J; bases not matched to a gene: 1. Germline V gene data show CDR1 as SQVTM and CDR2 as ANQGSEA. In nucleotides, the CDR3 is TGCAGCGTTAGGACAGGGAACTATGGCTACACCTTC. Amino acids: CSVRTGNYGYTF.

Here the CDR3 DNA reads TGTGCCAGCAGCAGCCAGGGGTATTACTACGAGCAGTACTTC. Protein product: CASSSQGYYYEQYF. The chain uses TRBV7-8 and TRBJ2-7; D possibly corresponds to TRBD1 (6 bases). The germline V gene has CDR1 SGHVS and CDR2 FQNEAQ. Trimming left V 5 bases short and J 3 bases short, with 14 bases between. The CDR3 loop spans 14 amino acids. Drawing the rest from reference TRBV7-8 and TRBJ2-7, the complete variable domain is GAGVSQSPRYKVAKRGQDVALRCDPISGHVSLFWYQQALGQGPEFLTYFQNEAQLDKSGLPSDRFFAERPEGSVSTLKIQRTQQEDSAVYLCASSSQGYYYEQYFGPGTRLTVT.

The chain links TRBV5-1 to TRBJ2-1; D is undetermined. CDR3 length: 13 amino acids. V was shortened by 0 bases and J by 8 bases, with 9 bases between the two germline ends. Germline CDR1 is SGHRS and CDR2 is YFSETQ. The DNA for the CDR3 is TGCGCCAGCAGCTTGGCCGGGTCCGATGAGCAGTTCTTC. Its translation is CASSLAGSDEQFF.

The gene calls are TRBV6-5 and TRBJ2-7; the D gene is possibly TRBD2 (7 bases). The V gene lost 2 bases and the J gene lost 4 bases, with 18 bases spanning the gap. Germline V CDR1 and CDR2: MNHEY, SVGAGI. The CDR3 runs to 16 residues. The CDR3 DNA reads as TGTGCCAGCAGTTACACACTAAGGGGGGGGTTTTACGAGCAGTACTTC. Protein: CASSYTLRGGFYEQYF.

V usage is TRBV4-2 and J usage is TRBJ2-3; weak D call: TRBD2 (5 bases). The CDR3 totals 16 residues. The germline V gene has CDR1 LGHNA and CDR2 YNFKEQ. Trimming cost V 2 bases and J 5 bases, with 17 bases left between them. The DNA of the CDR3 is TGTGCCAGCAGCCAAAGTAACAACCAGGCGGGAGATACGCAGTATTTT. Residues: CASSQSNNQAGDTQYF.

This clone was observed a single time. CDR3 loop: CASSPTGSGYTDTQYF. The CDR3 nucleotides are TGTGCCAGCAGTCCGACAGGTTCGGGGTACACAGATACGCAGTATTTT. The V and J genes are TRBV7-6 and TRBJ2-3; D may be TRBD1 (6 bases). Germline V gene sequence: CDR1 SGHVS, CDR2 FNYEAQ. The V and J ends lost 6 bases and 2 bases respectively, with 18 bases between them. CDR3 size: 16 residues.

The chain is built from TRBV4-1 and TRBJ1-1; 12 nucleotides align to TRBD1. CDR3 length: 15 residues. The germline V gene encodes CDR1 MGHRA and CDR2 YSYEKL. The V gene end was trimmed by 6 bases and the J gene end by 4 bases; junction bases not matched to a gene: 6. CDR3 residues: CASSPGQGAVTEAFF. DNA of the CDR3: TGCGCCAGCAGTCCGGGACAGGGGGCGGTCACTGAAGCTTTCTTT.

This chain links TRBV15 with TRBJ1-2; no reliable D call. The germline V gene encodes CDR1 LNHNV and CDR2 YYDKDF (reference sequence). Trimming removed 5 bases from V and 3 bases from J, with 13 bases in between. This CDR3 comprises 14 residues. In nucleotides, the CDR3 is TGTGCCACCAGCCAGCGGGGTCCCGACTATGGCTACACCTTC. It yields the protein CATSQRGPDYGYTF.

This rearrangement joins TRBV7-2 to TRBJ2-1, with D maybe TRBD2 (5 bases). CDR3 length equals 15 residues. Trimming cost V 5 bases and J 12 bases, with 23 bases left between them. Per germline, CDR1 SGHTA and CDR2 FQGNSA. CDR3 loop: CASSETATIPHGQFF. CDR3 bases: TGTGCCAGCAGCGAAACGGCGACTATCCCCCATGGGCAGTTCTTC.

V is TRBV5-1 and J is TRBJ1-1; D unresolved. Germline-derived CDR1 and CDR2 are SGHRS and YFSETQ. Trimming cost V 5 bases and J 0 bases, with 8 bases left between them. The length of the CDR3 is 13 residues. The chain's CDR3 is CASSDNLNTEAFF. The DNA for the CDR3 is TGCGCCAGCAGTGACAATTTGAACACTGAAGCTTTCTTT.